This T cell receptor (beta chain) was identified during a study of cytomegalovirus exposure and HLA in healthy donors. Study information: An analysis done earlier identified 117 million unique TCR beta sequences from 190 million or so T cells.

PCR used 60 Vbeta primers and 13 Jbeta primers. Assay used: immunoSEQ multiplex PCR; TCRdb lists only in-frame clones, some missing. Of tens of thousands of clones listed, approximately 80% are singletons. The CDR3 length is 15 residues. Germline assignment: CDR1 PRHDT and CDR2 FYEKMQ (reference sequence). Trimming cost V 5 bases and J 7 bases; bases outside gene matches: 11. V usage is TRBV13 and J usage is TRBJ2-7; the match to TRBD2 covers 10 bases. The receptor was derived from a young man in good health and CMV-seropositive. The sample comprised PBMCs. CDR3 DNA: TGTGCCAGCAGCCCACGAGGGACTAGCGTGGAAGAGCAGTACTTC. Translating it yields CASSPRGTSVEEQYF.